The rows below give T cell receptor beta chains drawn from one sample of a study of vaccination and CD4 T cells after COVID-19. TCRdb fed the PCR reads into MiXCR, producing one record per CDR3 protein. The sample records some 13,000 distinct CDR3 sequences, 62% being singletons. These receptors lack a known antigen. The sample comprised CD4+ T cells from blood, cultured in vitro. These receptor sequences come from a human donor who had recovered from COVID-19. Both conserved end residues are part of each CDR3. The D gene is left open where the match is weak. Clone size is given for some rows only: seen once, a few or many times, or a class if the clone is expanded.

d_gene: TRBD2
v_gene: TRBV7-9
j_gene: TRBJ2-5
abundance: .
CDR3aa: CASSSTLAEETQYF
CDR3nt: TGTGCCAGCAGCTCCACTCTAGCGGAAGAGACCCAGTACTTC

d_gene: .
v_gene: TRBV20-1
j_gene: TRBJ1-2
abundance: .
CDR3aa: CSATTGSFYGYTF
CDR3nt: TGCAGTGCTACTACGGGGTCTTTCTATGGCTACACCTTC

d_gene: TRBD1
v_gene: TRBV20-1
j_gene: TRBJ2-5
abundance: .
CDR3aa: CSARDITGEETQYF
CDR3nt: TGCAGTGCTAGAGATATAACAGGGGAAGAGACCCAGTACTTC

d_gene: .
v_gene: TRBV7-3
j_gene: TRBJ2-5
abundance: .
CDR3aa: CASSLRMGETQYF
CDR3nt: TGTGCCAGCAGCTTAAGGATGGGGGAGACCCAGTACTTC

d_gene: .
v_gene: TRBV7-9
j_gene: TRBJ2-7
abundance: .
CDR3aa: CASSSRNSGNEQYF
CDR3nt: TGTGCCAGCAGCTCCCGGAATTCGGGGAACGAGCAGTACTTC

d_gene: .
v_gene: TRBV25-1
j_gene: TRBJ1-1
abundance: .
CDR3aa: CASSEVGYTEAFF
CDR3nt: TGTGCCAGCAGTGAAGTGGGGTACACTGAAGCTTTCTTT

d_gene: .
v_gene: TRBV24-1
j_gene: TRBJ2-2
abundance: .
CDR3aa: CATGAQPSNTGELFF
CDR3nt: TGTGCCACCGGCGCTCAGCCGAGCAACACCGGGGAGCTGTTTTTT

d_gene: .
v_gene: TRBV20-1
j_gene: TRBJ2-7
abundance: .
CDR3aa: CSARADSYEQYF
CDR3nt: TGCAGTGCCAGGGCAGACTCCTACGAGCAGTACTTC

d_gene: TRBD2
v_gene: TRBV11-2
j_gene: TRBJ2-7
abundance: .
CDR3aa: CASSFEGRGSYYEQYF
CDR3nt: TGTGCCAGCAGCTTTGAGGGCCGCGGGAGTTACTACGAGCAGTACTTC

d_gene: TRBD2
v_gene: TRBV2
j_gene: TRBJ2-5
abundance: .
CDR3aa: CASSEAAGVSETQYF
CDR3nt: TGTGCCAGCAGTGAAGCGGCGGGGGTTTCAGAGACCCAGTACTTC

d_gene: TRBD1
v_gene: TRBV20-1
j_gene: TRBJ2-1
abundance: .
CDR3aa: CSATGDRQGVKYNEQFF
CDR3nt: TGCAGTGCTACCGGAGATAGACAGGGGGTGAAATACAATGAGCAGTTCTTC

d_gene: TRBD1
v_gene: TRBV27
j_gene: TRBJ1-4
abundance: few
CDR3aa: CASSRTGQLEKLFF
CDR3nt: TGTGCCAGCAGCCGGACAGGCCAACTTGAAAAACTGTTTTTT

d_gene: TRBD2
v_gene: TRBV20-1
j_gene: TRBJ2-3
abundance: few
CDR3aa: CSARSGPGTDTQYF
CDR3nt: TGCAGTGCTCGTAGCGGGCCAGGCACAGATACGCAGTATTTT

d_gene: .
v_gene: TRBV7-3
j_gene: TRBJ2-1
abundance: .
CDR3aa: CASSLGVARNEQFF
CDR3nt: TGTGCCAGCAGCTTAGGGGTGGCTAGAAATGAGCAGTTCTTC

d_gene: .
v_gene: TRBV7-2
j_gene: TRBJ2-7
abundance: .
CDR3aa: CASSLGAGAAYEQYF
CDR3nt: TGTGCCAGCAGCTTAGGGGCGGGGGCGGCCTACGAGCAGTACTTC

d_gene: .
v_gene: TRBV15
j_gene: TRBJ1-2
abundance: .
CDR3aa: CATSRATGAKYGYTF
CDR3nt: TGTGCCACCAGCAGAGCCACGGGGGCTAAATATGGCTACACCTTC

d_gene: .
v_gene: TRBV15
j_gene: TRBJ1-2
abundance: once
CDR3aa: CATSKRVANYGYTF
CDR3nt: TGTGCCACCAGCAAGAGAGTAGCTAACTATGGCTACACCTTC

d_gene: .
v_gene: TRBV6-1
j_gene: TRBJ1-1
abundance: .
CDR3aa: CASSSGTGLGNTEAFF
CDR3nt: TGTGCCAGCAGCTCGGGTACAGGGTTGGGGAACACTGAAGCTTTCTTT

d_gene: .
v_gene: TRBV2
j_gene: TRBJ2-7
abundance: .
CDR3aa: CASRGIRGGEQYF
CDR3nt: TGTGCCAGCAGGGGCATTAGAGGGGGCGAGCAGTACTTC

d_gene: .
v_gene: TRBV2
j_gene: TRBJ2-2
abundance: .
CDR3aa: CASMLLAGTGELFF
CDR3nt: TGTGCCAGCATGTTACTAGCAGGCACCGGGGAGCTGTTTTTT

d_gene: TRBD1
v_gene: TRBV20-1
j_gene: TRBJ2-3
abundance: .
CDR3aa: CSARAPQGQGASTDTQYF
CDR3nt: TGCAGTGCTAGAGCCCCCCAGGGACAGGGGGCGAGCACAGATACGCAGTATTTT

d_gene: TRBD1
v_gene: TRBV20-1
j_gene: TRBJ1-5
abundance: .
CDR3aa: CSPGQGDQPQHF
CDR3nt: TGCAGCCCTGGACAGGGAGATCAGCCCCAGCATTTT

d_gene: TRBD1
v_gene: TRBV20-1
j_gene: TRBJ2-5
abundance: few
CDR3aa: CSATTGGETQYF
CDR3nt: TGCAGTGCAACTACAGGGGGGGAGACCCAGTACTTC

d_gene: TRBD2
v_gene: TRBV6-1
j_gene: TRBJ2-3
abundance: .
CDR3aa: CASSGLAGPTTDTQYF
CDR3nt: TGTGCCAGCAGTGGACTAGCGGGCCCGACCACAGATACGCAGTATTTT

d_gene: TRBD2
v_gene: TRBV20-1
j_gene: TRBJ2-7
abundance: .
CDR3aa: CSATRLAAYEQYF
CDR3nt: TGCAGTGCTACAAGACTAGCGGCCTACGAGCAGTACTTC

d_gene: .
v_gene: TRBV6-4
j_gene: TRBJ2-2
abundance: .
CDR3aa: CASSDSEVSGELFF
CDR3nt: TGTGCCAGCAGTGACTCGGAGGTTTCCGGGGAGCTGTTTTTT

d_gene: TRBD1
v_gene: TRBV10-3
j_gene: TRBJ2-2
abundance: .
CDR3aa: CAISETGTVGELFF
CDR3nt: TGTGCCATCAGTGAGACAGGGACAGTCGGGGAGCTGTTTTTT

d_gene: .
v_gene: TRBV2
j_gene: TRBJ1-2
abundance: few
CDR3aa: CASSGGGGTDYGYTF
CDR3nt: TGTGCCAGCAGTGGGGGAGGGGGGACCGACTATGGCTACACCTTC

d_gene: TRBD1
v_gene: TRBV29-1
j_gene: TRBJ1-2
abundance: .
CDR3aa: CSVLGQGTILGGYTF
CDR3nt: TGCAGCGTTCTTGGACAGGGGACTATTCTAGGGGGCTACACCTTC

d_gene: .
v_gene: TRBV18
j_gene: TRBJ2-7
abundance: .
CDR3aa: CASSLTITGSYEQYF
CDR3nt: TGTGCCAGCTCACTAACGATTACAGGATCCTACGAGCAGTACTTC

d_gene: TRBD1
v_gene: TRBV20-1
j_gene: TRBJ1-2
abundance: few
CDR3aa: CSASSGQGAGGYTF
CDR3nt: TGCAGTGCTTCCTCAGGACAGGGGGCGGGCGGCTACACCTTC

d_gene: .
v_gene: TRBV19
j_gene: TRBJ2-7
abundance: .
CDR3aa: CASSIKGSRFSYEQYF
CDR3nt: TGTGCCAGTAGTATTAAGGGGAGCAGGTTCTCCTACGAGCAGTACTTC

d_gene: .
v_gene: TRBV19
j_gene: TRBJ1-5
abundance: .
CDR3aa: CASSIRGAGDVQPQHF
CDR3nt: TGTGCCAGTAGTATACGGGGGGCAGGGGACGTTCAGCCCCAGCATTTT

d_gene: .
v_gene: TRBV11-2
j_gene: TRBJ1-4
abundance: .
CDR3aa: CASSGRGEKLFF
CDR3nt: TGTGCCAGCAGCGGGAGGGGTGAAAAACTGTTTTTT

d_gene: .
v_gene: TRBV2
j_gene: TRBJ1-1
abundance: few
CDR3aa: CASRDGENTEAFF
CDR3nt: TGTGCCAGCAGGGACGGAGAGAACACTGAAGCTTTCTTT

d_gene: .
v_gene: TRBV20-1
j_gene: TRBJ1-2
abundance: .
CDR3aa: CSAREDYGYTF
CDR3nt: TGCAGTGCTAGAGAAGACTATGGCTACACCTTC

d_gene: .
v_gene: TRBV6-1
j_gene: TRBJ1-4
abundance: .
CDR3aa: CASSGPTVPNEKLFF
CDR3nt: TGTGCCAGCAGTGGTCCGACTGTCCCTAATGAAAAACTGTTTTTT

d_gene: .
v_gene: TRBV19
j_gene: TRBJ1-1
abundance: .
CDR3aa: CASRTSNTEAFF
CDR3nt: TGTGCCAGTAGGACATCGAACACTGAAGCTTTCTTT

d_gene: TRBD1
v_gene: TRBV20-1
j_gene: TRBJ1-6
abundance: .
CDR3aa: CSASTDRVGNSPLHF
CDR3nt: TGCAGTGCTAGTACCGACAGGGTGGGAAATTCACCCCTCCACTTT

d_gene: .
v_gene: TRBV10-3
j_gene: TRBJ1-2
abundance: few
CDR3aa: CAISDASANYGYTF
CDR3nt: TGTGCCATCAGTGACGCCTCGGCTAACTATGGCTACACCTTC

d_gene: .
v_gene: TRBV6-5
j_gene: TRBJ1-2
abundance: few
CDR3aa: CASSYLGVHYGYTF
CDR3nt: TGTGCCAGCAGTTACTTAGGGGTGCACTATGGCTACACCTTC

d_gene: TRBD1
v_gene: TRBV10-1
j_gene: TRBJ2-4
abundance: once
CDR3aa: CASSESRTGKTKNIQYF
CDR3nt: TGCGCCAGCAGTGAGTCCAGGACAGGGAAGACCAAAAACATTCAGTACTTC

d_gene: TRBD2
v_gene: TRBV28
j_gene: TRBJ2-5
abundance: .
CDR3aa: CASSLSLAGETQYF
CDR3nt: TGTGCCAGCAGTTTGTCGCTAGCGGGAGAGACCCAGTACTTC

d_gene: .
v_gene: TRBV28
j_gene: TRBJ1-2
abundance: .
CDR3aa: CASRGGNYGYTF
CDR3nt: TGTGCCAGCAGGGGGGGGAACTATGGCTACACCTTC

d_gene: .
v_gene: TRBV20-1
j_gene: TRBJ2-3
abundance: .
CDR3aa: CSATRSTDTQYF
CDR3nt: TGCAGTGCTACGAGGAGCACAGATACGCAGTATTTT

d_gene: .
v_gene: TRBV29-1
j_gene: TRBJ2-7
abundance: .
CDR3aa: CSVGPGSRYEQYF
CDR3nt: TGCAGCGTTGGGCCAGGGTCACGGTACGAGCAGTACTTC

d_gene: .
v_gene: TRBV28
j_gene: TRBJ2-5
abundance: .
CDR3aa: CASTGQIQETQYF
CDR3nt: TGTGCCAGCACGGGCCAAATTCAAGAGACCCAGTACTTC

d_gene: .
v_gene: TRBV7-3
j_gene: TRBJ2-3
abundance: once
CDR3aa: CASSLNAGINTDTQYF
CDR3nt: TGTGCCAGCAGCTTAAACGCCGGGATTAACACAGATACGCAGTATTTT

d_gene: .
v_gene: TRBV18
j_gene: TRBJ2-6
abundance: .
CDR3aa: CASSPGGGSGANVLTF
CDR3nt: TGTGCCAGCTCCCCCGGTGGGGGCTCTGGGGCCAACGTCCTGACTTTC

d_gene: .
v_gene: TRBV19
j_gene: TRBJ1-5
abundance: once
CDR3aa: CASSIDFLALVQPQHF
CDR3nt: TGTGCCAGTAGTATAGATTTCCTTGCCCTGGTTCAGCCCCAGCATTTT

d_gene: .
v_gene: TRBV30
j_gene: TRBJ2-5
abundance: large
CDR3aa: CAWNLAYQETQYF
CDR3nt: TGTGCCTGGAACTTGGCGTACCAAGAGACCCAGTACTTC

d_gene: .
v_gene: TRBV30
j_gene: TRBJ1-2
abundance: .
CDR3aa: CAWSGQPPYGYTF
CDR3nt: TGTGCCTGGAGTGGACAGCCCCCCTATGGCTACACCTTC

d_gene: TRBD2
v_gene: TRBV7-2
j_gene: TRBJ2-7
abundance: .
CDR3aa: CASSLAGLAGYEQYF
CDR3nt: TGTGCCAGCAGCTTAGCGGGTCTAGCGGGGTACGAGCAGTACTTC

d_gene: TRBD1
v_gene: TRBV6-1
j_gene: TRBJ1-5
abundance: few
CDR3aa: CASTGDRGNQPQHF
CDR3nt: TGTGCCAGCACCGGGGACAGGGGCAATCAGCCCCAGCATTTT

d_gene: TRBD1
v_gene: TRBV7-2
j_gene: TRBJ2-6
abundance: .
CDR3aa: CASSSTPGTGGSGANVLTF
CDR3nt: TGTGCCAGCAGCTCGACCCCCGGGACAGGGGGGTCTGGGGCCAACGTCCTGACTTTC

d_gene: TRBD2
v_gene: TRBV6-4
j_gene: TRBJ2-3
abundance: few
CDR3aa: CASSASGTDTQYF
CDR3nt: TGTGCCAGCAGTGCTAGCGGGACAGATACGCAGTATTTT

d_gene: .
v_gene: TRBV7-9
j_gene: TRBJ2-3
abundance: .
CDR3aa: CASSLKDTSFQF
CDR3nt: TGTGCCAGCAGCTTAAAGGACACCAGTTTCCAATTT

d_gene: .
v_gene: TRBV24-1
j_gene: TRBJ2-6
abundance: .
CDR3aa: CATSEEGVGANVLTF
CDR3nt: TGTGCCACCAGTGAAGAAGGGGTCGGGGCCAACGTCCTGACTTTC

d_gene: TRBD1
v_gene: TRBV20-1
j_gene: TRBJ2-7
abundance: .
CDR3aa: CSARGTGGGGSYEQYF
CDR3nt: TGCAGTGCTAGGGGGACAGGAGGTGGAGGGTCCTACGAGCAGTACTTC